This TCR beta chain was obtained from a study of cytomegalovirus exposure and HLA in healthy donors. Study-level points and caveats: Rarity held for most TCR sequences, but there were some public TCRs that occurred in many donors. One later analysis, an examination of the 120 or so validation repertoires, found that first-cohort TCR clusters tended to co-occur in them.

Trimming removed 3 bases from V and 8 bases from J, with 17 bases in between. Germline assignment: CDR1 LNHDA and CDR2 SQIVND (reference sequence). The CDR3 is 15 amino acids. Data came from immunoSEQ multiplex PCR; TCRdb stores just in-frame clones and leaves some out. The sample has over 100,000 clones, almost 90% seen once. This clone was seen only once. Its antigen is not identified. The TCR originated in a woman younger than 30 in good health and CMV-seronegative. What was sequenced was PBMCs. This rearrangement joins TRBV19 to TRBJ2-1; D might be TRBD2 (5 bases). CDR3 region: CASSIVDSQWHEQFF. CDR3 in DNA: TGTGCCAGTAGTATCGTGGACTCTCAATGGCATGAGCAGTTCTTC.